The 28 T cell receptor beta chains given below trace back to one sample, sequenced in a study of CD8 T cells in ankylosing spondylitis. TCRdb independently ran MiXCR on the 5' RACE reads; one entry per CDR3 protein. Of about 140,000 distinct CDR3 sequences listed, roughly 8.3% are singletons. Sequenced input: synovial fluid, either unsorted or a sorted T cell fraction (not recorded which). The receptor set was obtained from a male donor with ankylosing spondylitis.

This clonotype was recorded at least ten times. The chain joins TRBV7-9 to TRBJ2-2, with a tentative D call TRBD1 (6 bases). Per the germline V gene, CDR1 is SEHNR and CDR2 is FQNEAQ (reference sequence). V was pared by 5 bases and J by 1 base, with 11 bases between. The CDR3 has 15 residues. CDR3 in DNA: TGTGCCAGCAGCCCAGACAGGCGGAACACCGGGGAGCTGTTTTTT. As protein: CASSPDRRNTGELFF.

This clonotype was counted a few times. The V gene is TRBV27, the J gene TRBJ2-7; 9 bases fit TRBD1. The trim removed 0 bases at V and 4 bases at J, leaving 4 bases unmatched. Germline CDR1 is MNHEY and CDR2 is SMNVEV (reference sequence). The CDR3 length is 15 residues. The chain's CDR3 is CASSLSDRGGYEQYF. Written as DNA, the CDR3 is TGTGCCAGCAGTTTATCGGACAGGGGAGGATACGAGCAGTACTTC.

This clonotype came up many times. This rearrangement joins TRBV11-2 to TRBJ2-2; 9 positions agree with TRBD1. Trimming removed 5 bases from V and 4 bases from J; junction bases left unmatched: 8. This CDR3 spans 16 amino acids. Germline values: CDR1 SGHAT, CDR2 FQNNGV. CDR3 protein: CASSLGQGILTGELFF. CDR3 DNA: TGTGCCAGCAGCCTCGGACAGGGGATTCTCACCGGGGAGCTGTTTTTT.

This clonotype showed up just a few times. At one end, the junction sequence differs from germline, possibly due to a read error. The CDR3 nucleotides are TGTGCCAGCAGCCAGGGACAGGCGGCCTTAGGAATCACCATATATTTT. This translates into CASSQGQAALGITIYF. The gene calls are TRBV3-1 and TRBJ1-3; 8 positions match TRBD1. The CDR3 loop spans 16 amino acids. Germline CDR1 is LGHDT and CDR2 is YNNKEL (reference sequence).

By share, this clonotype ranks as medium-sized. The chain couples TRBV11-2 to TRBJ2-5, with D unresolved. This CDR3 is 15 amino acids long. The germline gives CDR1 SGHAT, CDR2 FQNNGV. V lost 4 bases, J lost 2 bases, and 14 bases lay in between. In DNA form, the CDR3 reads TGTGCCAGCAGCTCCTTGGACGGAAAGCAAGAGACCCAGTACTTC. Its translation: CASSSLDGKQETQYF.

This clonotype was detected only a few times. The rearrangement uses TRBV27 and TRBJ1-6; 8 positions match TRBD1. This CDR3 has 15 residues. In germline, CDR1 is MNHEY, CDR2 SMNVEV (reference sequence). Trimming removed 6 bases from V and 8 bases from J; junction bases left unmatched: 9. In DNA form, the CDR3 reads TGTGCCAGCAGACCCCCCGGGACAGGTTATTCACCCCTCCACTTT. Protein product: CASRPPGTGYSPLHF.

The table lists this clonotype with a few counts. The chain is built from TRBV9 and TRBJ1-4; D not resolved. The CDR3 is 14 amino acids. CDR1 and CDR2 (germline): SGDLS, YYNGEE. V dropped 2 bases and J dropped 0 bases, with 5 bases sitting between them. The DNA for the CDR3 is TGTGCCAGCAGCGTTGGGGCAACTAATGAAAAACTGTTTTTT. Encoded protein: CASSVGATNEKLFF.

Here the CDR3 DNA reads TGTGCCAGCAGCTACGGACGTAGGGGGGATACGCAGTATTTT. Encoded protein: CASSYGRRGDTQYF. The chain recombines TRBV7-2 with TRBJ2-3, with D possibly matching TRBD1 (6 bases). Trimming pared 4 bases from V and 6 bases from J, leaving 14 bases between. The CDR3 extends over 14 amino acids. CDR1 is SGHTA, CDR2 FQGNSA, per germline. The whole variable domain, remainder taken from reference TRBV7-2 and TRBJ2-3, is GAGVSQSPSNKVTEKGKDVELRCDPISGHTALYWYRQSLGQGLEFLIYFQGNSAPDKSGLPSDRFSAERTGGSVSTLTIQRTQQEDSAVYLCASSYGRRGDTQYFGPGTRLTVL.

This clonotype was seen ten or more times. The chain carries TRBV5-6 and TRBJ2-1; D is uncertain. The ends were cut back, 3 bases at V and 0 bases at J, with 16 bases in the middle. The CDR3 is made up of 17 amino acids. The germline CDR1 and CDR2 sequences are SGHDT and YYEEEE. The CDR3 DNA reads as TGTGCCAGCAGCTCTGAATACCGGTGGGGCTCCTACAATGAGCAGTTCTTC. Its translation is CASSSEYRWGSYNEQFF.

The genes are TRBV12-3 or TRBV12-4 and TRBJ2-5; 8 positions match TRBD2. Trimming at V came to 6 bases and at J to 4 bases, leaving 10 bases not matched to a gene. The CDR3 consists of 15 residues. The CDR3 spells CASSLITGGGETQYF. The CDR3 nucleotides are TGTGCCAGCAGCTTAATTACCGGGGGGGGAGAGACCCAGTACTTC.

This clonotype was recorded at least ten times. The chain recombines TRBV6-5 with TRBJ2-5; TRBD2 aligns across 7 bases. CDR3 size: 16 residues. Germline V gene data show CDR1 as MNHEY and CDR2 as SVGAGI. V trimming: 0 bases; J trimming: 5 bases; junction bases outside the gene matches: 9. DNA of the CDR3: TGTGCCAGCAGTTACTCGGGAGGGGTGGGAGCTGAGACCCAGTACTTC. It translates to CASSYSGGVGAETQYF.

This clonotype was counted at least ten times. This chain connects TRBV7-9 to TRBJ1-4; possible D gene TRBD1, 5 bases. Germline V gene sequence: CDR1 SEHNR, CDR2 FQNEAQ (reference sequence). With 3 bases removed from V and 7 bases from J, the gap between germline ends came to 12 bases. This CDR3 region has 14 residues. CDR3 coding DNA: TGTGCCAGCAGCTTGCGGCAGGGAGGTGAAAAACTGTTTTTT. It encodes CASSLRQGGEKLFF.

The chain uses TRBV28 and TRBJ1-5, with a possible D match to TRBD1 (5 bases). The V end lost 6 bases, the J end lost 0 bases, and 18 bases lay between the germline ends. The CDR3 spans 17 residues. Germline V gives CDR1 MDHEN, CDR2 SYDVKM. In DNA form, the CDR3 reads TGTGCCAGCAGAGCCTGGCTGACGACAGCTAGCAATCAGCCCCAGCATTTT. This translates into CASRAWLTTASNQPQHF.

This chain uses TRBV4-3 with TRBJ2-6; weak D call: TRBD1 (5 bases). The V end lost 2 bases, the J end lost 0 bases, and 14 bases lay between the germline ends. Germline V gene lookup returns CDR1 LGHNA and CDR2 YSLEER. The CDR3 consists of 18 residues. The DNA for the CDR3 is TGCGCCAGCAGCCAACTCTGGACAACAAGCTCTGGGGCCAACGTCCTGACTTTC. Residues: CASSQLWTTSSGANVLTF.

This clonotype was recorded at least ten times. The CDR3 DNA reads TGTGCCAGCAGTTTCGGCCGGAATGAAAAACTGTTTTTT. Translating gives CASSFGRNEKLFF. The rearrangement joins TRBV12-3 or TRBV12-4 to TRBJ1-4; no firm D call. Trimming removed 3 bases at V and 5 bases at J, with 7 bases between. This CDR3 has 13 amino acids.

This clonotype was found a few times. This chain joins TRBV20-1 and TRBJ2-5; TRBD2 agrees at 7 bases. CDR1 is DFQATT, CDR2 SNEGSKA, per germline (reference sequence). This CDR3 contains 12 residues. The V gene end was trimmed by 6 bases and the J gene end by 5 bases; junction bases not matched to a gene: 6. CDR3 DNA: TGCAGTGCCGGACTAGGTTGGGAGACCCAGTACTTC. Its translation: CSAGLGWETQYF.

This clonotype occurred many times. V usage is TRBV20-1 and J usage is TRBJ2-3; D tentatively fits TRBD1 or TRBD2 (5 bases each). The CDR3 contains 15 residues. V was clipped by 0 bases and J by 4 bases, with 14 bases between them. Germline V lookup: CDR1 DFQATT, CDR2 SNEGSKA (reference sequence). Here the CDR3 reads CSARDAQGVSDTQYF. CDR3 sequence (DNA): TGCAGTGCTAGAGACGCGCAGGGAGTCTCAGATACGCAGTATTTT.

This clonotype was counted many times. This chain uses TRBV7-3 with TRBJ2-1; the D is unclear. CDR1 SGHTA and CDR2 FQGTGA come from the germline V gene. There are 14 residues in the CDR3. Trimming cost V 5 bases and J 10 bases, with 18 bases left between them. CDR3 nucleotide sequence: TGTGCCAGCAGCCGGATACCGGGTACTGGGGAGCAGTTCTTC. It yields the protein CASSRIPGTGEQFF.

This clonotype was seen many times. The chain employs TRBV2 and TRBJ1-5; the D is unclear. Trimming left V 2 bases short and J 5 bases short, with 10 bases between. The CDR3 runs 14 residues. Germline CDR1 SNHLY, CDR2 FYNNEI. In nucleotides, the CDR3 is TGTGCCAGCAGTGAAAGGACCCATTATCAGCCCCAGCATTTT. Translation: CASSERTHYQPQHF.

The sample holds a few counts of this clonotype. V usage is TRBV7-2 and J usage is TRBJ2-2; D is ambiguous. CDR1 is SGHTA and CDR2 is FQGNSA in the germline V gene. Trimming stripped 1 base from V and 1 base from J, with 7 bases between. The CDR3 is made up of 15 amino acids. The DNA for the CDR3 is TGTGCCAGCAGCTTAGGGCCTCTGAACACCGGGGAGCTGTTTTTT. Amino acid sequence: CASSLGPLNTGELFF.

The CDR3 DNA is TGTGCCAGCAGCTCGGGACGGCGGGGAAACACAGATACGCAGTATTTT. It translates to CASSSGRRGNTDTQYF. The chain recombines TRBV11-2 with TRBJ2-3; D is perhaps TRBD2 (6 bases). CDR1 and CDR2 (germline): SGHAT, FQNNGV. The CDR3 covers 16 residues. V shed 4 bases and J shed 2 bases, with 16 bases lying between them.

This clonotype was observed at least ten times. This rearrangement joins TRBV5-1 to TRBJ2-1, with D possibly being TRBD2 (6 bases). Germline V gene lookup returns CDR1 SGHRS and CDR2 YFSETQ. The length of the CDR3 is 12 residues. Trimming took 5 bases from V and 8 from J, leaving 11 bases between them. The CDR3 DNA reads as TGCGCCAGCAGGGAGGGGTCGGATGAGCAGTTCTTC. Its protein is CASREGSDEQFF.

V usage is TRBV5-5 and J usage is TRBJ2-1; 7 bases align to TRBD2. Per germline, CDR1 SGHKS and CDR2 YYEKEE (reference sequence). CDR3 length equals 15 residues. J lost 2 bases, V lost 4 bases, and 6 bases had no gene match. CDR3 nucleotides: TGTGCCAGCAGCCAGAGCGGGACTGCCTACAATGAGCAGTTCTTC. As protein: CASSQSGTAYNEQFF.

In the case of this clonotype: Compared with germline, one end of the junction differs, possibly owing to a read error. The rearrangement joins TRBV20-1 to TRBJ1-1; D might be TRBD1 (5 bases). The CDR3 sequence is 12 residues long. The germline V gene encodes CDR1 DFQATT and CDR2 SNEGSKA (reference sequence). The CDR3 coding sequence is TGCAGTGCCAGAGGGGTGTGGACTGAAGCTTTCTTT. Translating gives CSARGVWTEAFF.

In this sample, this clonotype is medium-sized. The chain is built from TRBV20-1 and TRBJ2-1; no firm D call. V was shortened by 6 bases and J by 2 bases, with 11 bases between the two germline ends. In germline, CDR1 is DFQATT, CDR2 SNEGSKA (reference sequence). The length of the CDR3 is 13 residues. CDR3 sequence: CSAWKGTYNEQFF. DNA of the CDR3: TGCAGTGCATGGAAGGGAACCTACAATGAGCAGTTCTTC.

This clonotype was detected a few times. The chain links TRBV27 to TRBJ2-3; possible D gene TRBD2, 6 bases. Trimming removed 1 base at V and 8 bases at J, with 7 bases between. Per the germline V gene, CDR1 is MNHEY and CDR2 is SMNVEV (reference sequence). The CDR3 spans 12 residues. In nucleotides, the CDR3 is TGTGCCAGCAGTTTATTGGGAGGTACGCAGTATTTT. Translation: CASSLLGGTQYF.

The chain couples TRBV5-1 to TRBJ2-2, with D possibly matching TRBD1 (6 bases). V dropped 0 bases and J dropped 5 bases, with 11 bases sitting between them. Looked up from germline, CDR1 is SGHRS and CDR2 is YFSETQ. This CDR3 spans 15 amino acids. Written as DNA, the CDR3 is TGCGCCAGCAGCTTGGTCGGACAGCAAACCGGGGAGCTGTTTTTT. Translation gives CASSLVGQQTGELFF.

This clonotype was counted many times. J is TRBJ1-1 and V is TRBV6-1; D gene unclear. The CDR3 spans 13 residues. CDR1 and CDR2 (germline): MNHNS, SASEGT. The V gene lost 5 bases and the J gene lost 0 bases, with 7 bases spanning the gap. CDR3 nucleotide sequence: TGTGCCAGCAGTCGACTGATGAACACTGAAGCTTTCTTT. This sequence encodes CASSRLMNTEAFF.